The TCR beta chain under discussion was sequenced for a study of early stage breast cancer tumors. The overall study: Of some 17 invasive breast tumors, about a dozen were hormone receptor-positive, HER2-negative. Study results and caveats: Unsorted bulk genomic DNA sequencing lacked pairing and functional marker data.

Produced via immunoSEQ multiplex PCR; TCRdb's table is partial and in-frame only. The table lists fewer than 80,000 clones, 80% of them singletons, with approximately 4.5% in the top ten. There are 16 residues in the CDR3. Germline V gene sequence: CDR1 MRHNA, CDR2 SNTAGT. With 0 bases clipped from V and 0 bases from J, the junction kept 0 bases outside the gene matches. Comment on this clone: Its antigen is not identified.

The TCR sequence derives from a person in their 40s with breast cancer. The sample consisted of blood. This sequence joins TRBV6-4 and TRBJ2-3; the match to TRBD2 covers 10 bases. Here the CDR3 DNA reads TGTGCCAGCAGTGACTCGACTAGCGGGAGCACAGATACGCAGTATTTT. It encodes CASSDSTSGSTDTQYF.